The sample holds one count of the clone carrying this T cell receptor beta chain. The CDR3 runs 16 residues. In germline, CDR1 is SGDLS, CDR2 YYNGEE. The V gene lost 4 bases and the J gene lost 4 bases, with 20 bases spanning the gap. These data originate in a study of blood T cells in healthy people across ages. Through a sample-barcoded 5' primer and a J-beta primer mix, a second PCR was run for roughly 7 to 11 cycles. One entry per CDR3 protein, called by TCRdb with MiXCR from the 5' RACE reads. The table records about 1.7 million distinct CDR3 sequences, about 30% of them present only once. The rearrangement joins TRBV9 to TRBJ2-5, with no clear D. This TCR came from a young woman in good health. Sequencing was carried out using blood. In nucleotides, the CDR3 is TGTGCCAGCAGCCCCCGGTTGGTGGGAACCCCAGAGACCCAGTACTTC. Translation: CASSPRLVGTPETQYF.